The T cell receptor (beta chain) under discussion was sequenced for a study of cytomegalovirus exposure and HLA in healthy donors. Overall study results and limits: Accurate prediction of most subjects' HLA-A and HLA-B alleles from TCR beta sequences was reported. Some V segments, including TRBV6-2 and TRBV6-3, were excluded as indistinguishable. Later genetic work tied a missense DCLRE1C variant to beta-chain V and J trimming.

With regard to this clone: Its specificity is not known.

CDR1 SGDLS and CDR2 YYNGEE come from the germline V gene. The V end was cut by 4 bases, the J end by 1 base, with 26 bases between. The CDR3 consists of 19 residues. In the PCR, 60 Vbeta and 13 Jbeta primers were used. Sequencing used immunoSEQ multiplex PCR; TCRdb keeps in-frame clones, though not all of them. The table lists a few hundred thousand clones, 80% to 90% of them singletons. Input material: PBMCs. This TCR was sampled from a young man in good health and CMV-seronegative. This chain links TRBV9 with TRBJ1-1; possible D gene TRBD1, 6 bases. CDR3 residues: CASSRSRGEGSLRNTEAFF. The CDR3, as DNA: TGTGCCAGCAGCAGATCGAGGGGGGAGGGCAGCCTACGGAACACTGAAGCTTTCTTT.